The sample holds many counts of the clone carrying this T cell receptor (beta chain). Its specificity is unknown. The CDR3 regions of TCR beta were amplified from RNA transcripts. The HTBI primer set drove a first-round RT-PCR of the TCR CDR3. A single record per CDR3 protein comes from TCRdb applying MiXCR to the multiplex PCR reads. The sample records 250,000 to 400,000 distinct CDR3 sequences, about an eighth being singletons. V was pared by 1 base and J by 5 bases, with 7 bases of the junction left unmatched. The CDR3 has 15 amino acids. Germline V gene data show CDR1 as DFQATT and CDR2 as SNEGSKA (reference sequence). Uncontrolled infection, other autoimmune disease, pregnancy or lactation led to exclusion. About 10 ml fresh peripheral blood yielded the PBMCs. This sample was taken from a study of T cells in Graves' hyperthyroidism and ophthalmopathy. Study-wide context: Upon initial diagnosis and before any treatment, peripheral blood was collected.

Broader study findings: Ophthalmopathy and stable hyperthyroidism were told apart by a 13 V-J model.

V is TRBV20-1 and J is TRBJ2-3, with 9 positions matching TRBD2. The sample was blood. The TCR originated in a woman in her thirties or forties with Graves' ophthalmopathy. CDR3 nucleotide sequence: TGCAGTGCTAGAGGGGCCAGCGGGAGGTTAGATACGCAGTATTTT. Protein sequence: CSARGASGRLDTQYF.